The rows below give T cell receptor beta chains drawn from one sample of a study of blood T cells in healthy people across ages. Using its own MiXCR run on the 5' RACE reads, TCRdb lists one record per CDR3 protein. Altogether more than 500,000 distinct CDR3 sequences are present, about 25% being singletons, with the ten largest covering approximately 18%. The sequenced sample was blood. The receptors originated from a woman in her seventies in good health. Both conserved end residues are part of each CDR3. The D gene is left open where the match is weak. Part of the rows lack a size; the others show once, few, many or a class for expanded clones.

abundance	v_gene	j_gene	d_gene	CDR3nt	CDR3aa
few	TRBV2	TRBJ2-2	NA	TGTGCCAGCAGAAGGGGGGGCCGGTTAACCGGGGAGCTGTTTTTT	CASRRGGRLTGELFF
NA	TRBV6-6	TRBJ1-5	NA	TGTGCCAGCAGTTCCAGACGGAATAGCAATCAGCCCCAGCATTTT	CASSSRRNSNQPQHF
NA	TRBV7-2	TRBJ2-5	NA	TGTGCCAGCAGCGCTCTCGGGGGTAGGGAGACCCAGTACTTC	CASSALGGRETQYF
few	TRBV20-1	TRBJ2-7	NA	TGCAGTGCTAGTTCAAACTCCTACGAGCAGTACTTC	CSASSNSYEQYF
few	TRBV7-9	TRBJ1-2	NA	TGTGCCAGCAGCCCCGGAGGTCCCTTAGGGTGTACCTTC	CASSPGGPLGCTF
NA	TRBV12-3/TRBV12-4	TRBJ2-3	NA	TGTGCCAGCCACATCTCAGGCACCACAGATACGCAGTATTTT	CASHISGTTDTQYF
few	TRBV29-1	TRBJ1-1	TRBD1	TGCAGCGTGGGACAGACGGGTAACACTGAAGCTTTCTTT	CSVGQTGNTEAFF
NA	TRBV20-1	TRBJ2-3	TRBD2	TGCAATGCTAGAGAGACCGGGCGGGGGGGCGTTACGCAGTATTTT	CNARETGRGGVTQYF
NA	TRBV12-3/TRBV12-4	TRBJ1-4	TRBD1	TGTGCCAGCAGTTTGAACGCCAGGGGGGAAAAACTGTTTTTT	CASSLNARGEKLFF
NA	TRBV7-6	TRBJ2-3	TRBD2	TGTGCCAGCAGCCATCTAGCGGGAGGTAGTGTCGCAGATACGCAGTATTTT	CASSHLAGGSVADTQYF
NA	TRBV12-3/TRBV12-4	TRBJ1-4	NA	TGTGCCAGCAGATCCCTGCGAACTAATGAAAAACTGTTTTTT	CASRSLRTNEKLFF
NA	TRBV20-1	TRBJ2-1	NA	TGCAGTGCTAGATTCTCAGGGAGAAGGGACAATGAGCAGTTCTTC	CSARFSGRRDNEQFF
few	TRBV10-3	TRBJ2-1	NA	TGTGCCATCAGTGCGAGGGATGAGCAGTTCTTC	CAISARDEQFF
NA	TRBV12-3/TRBV12-4	TRBJ1-2	NA	TGTGCCAGCAGTCCGACCAATAACTATGGCTACACCTTC	CASSPTNNYGYTF
few	TRBV7-2	TRBJ2-5	NA	TGTGCCAGCAGCTCCACAGGGTCCCCTCGGGAGACCCAGTACTTC	CASSSTGSPRETQYF
NA	TRBV3-1	TRBJ2-5	NA	TGTGCCAGCAGCCAAGGGGTAGTAAAGGAGACCCAGTACTTC	CASSQGVVKETQYF
NA	TRBV9	TRBJ1-2	NA	TGTGCCAGCAGCGTACCCGGGGCCGGCTACACCTTC	CASSVPGAGYTF
NA	TRBV20-1	TRBJ2-7	NA	TGCAGTGCTAGCCGGGCCAGGGTCAACGAGCAGTACTTC	CSASRARVNEQYF
NA	TRBV20-1	TRBJ1-2	NA	TGCAGTGCTAGAGCGAGGGGGGAGTGGTCCTATGGCTACACCTTC	CSARARGEWSYGYTF
NA	TRBV4-2	TRBJ2-3	NA	TGTGCCAGCAGCCAAGATGGGGGCCTCACAGATACGCAGTATTTT	CASSQDGGLTDTQYF
NA	TRBV9	TRBJ1-1	NA	TGTGCCAGCAGCAACCACGGGGCCGGCACTGAAGCTTTCTTT	CASSNHGAGTEAFF
few	TRBV29-1	TRBJ1-4	NA	TGCAGCGTTGAACGGGATCTAACTAATGAAAAACTGTTTTTT	CSVERDLTNEKLFF